These T cell receptor beta chains were read from a single sample in a study of T cells in Graves' hyperthyroidism and ophthalmopathy. TCRdb passed the multiplex PCR reads through MiXCR, listing each CDR3 protein once. This sample has 350,000 to 450,000 distinct CDR3 sequences, with 11% to 15% found just once. Sample: blood. The receptor source for this set is a man between 45 and 60 years old with Graves' ophthalmopathy. CDR3s include the opening cysteine and the closing phenylalanine or tryptophan. A D gene is named only where the DNA matches it firmly. A row's size may be missing; if present it is once, few, many or a size class.

clone_size d_call j_call cdr3_length v_call cdr3_aa cdr3_nt
many TRBD2 TRBJ2-3 15 TRBV30 CAWGVAGAGTDTQYF TGTGCCTGGGGCGTAGCGGGAGCTGGCACAGATACGCAGTATTTT
many TRBD2 TRBJ2-1 17 TRBV28 CASSVAGTSGRTNEQFF TGTGCCAGCAGTGTAGCCGGGACTAGCGGGAGAACCAATGAGCAGTTCTTC
many - TRBJ2-7 14 TRBV28 CASSLIAGAHEQYF TGTGCCAGCAGTTTAATTGCGGGGGCCCACGAGCAGTACTTC
few - TRBJ1-2 15 TRBV11-2 CASSRHTAINYGYTF TGTGCCAGCAGCCGTCATACAGCGATAAACTATGGCTACACCTTC
many - TRBJ1-1 12 TRBV5-6 CASSLGGVPAFF TGTGCCAGCAGCTTGGGAGGGGTCCCAGCTTTCTTT
many - TRBJ1-5 14 TRBV20-1 CSARDLTGHQPQHF TGCAGTGCTAGAGATCTGACAGGTCATCAGCCCCAGCATTTT
many TRBD1 TRBJ2-1 15 TRBV7-2 CASSTDRGSYNEQFF TGTGCCAGCAGCACCGACAGGGGGTCTTACAATGAGCAGTTCTTC
- TRBD2 TRBJ2-1 14 TRBV6-1 CASSEGWGEGRQFF TGTGCCAGCAGTGAAGGGTGGGGGGAGGGGAGGCAGTTCTTC
many - TRBJ1-4 15 TRBV5-1 CASSGDSSTNEKLFF TGCGCCAGCAGTGGAGACAGCTCAACTAATGAAAAACTGTTTTTT
- TRBD1 TRBJ2-5 15 TRBV29-1 CSVGGTGSVQETQYF TGCAGCGTGGGGGGGACAGGGAGTGTCCAAGAGACCCAGTACTTC
many - TRBJ1-5 13 TRBV30 CAWSSRAAQPQHF TGTGCCTGGAGTAGCCGGGCTGCTCAGCCCCAGCATTTT
- - TRBJ2-1 14 TRBV28 CASSPQIPYNEQFF TGTGCCAGCAGCCCCCAGATTCCCTACAATGAGCAGTTCTTC
- TRBD2 TRBJ2-5 13 TRBV29-1 CSVASGRVETQYF TGCAGCGTAGCAAGCGGGAGGGTGGAGACCCAGTACTTC
many TRBD1 TRBJ2-6 16 TRBV29-1 CSVRIQGGSGANVLTF TGCAGCGTTAGGATACAGGGGGGCTCTGGGGCCAACGTCCTGACTTTC